This TCR beta chain was captured by sequencing in a study of T cell responses to AZD1222 COVID-19 vaccine. The table came from immunoSEQ multiplex PCR; TCRdb's copy has only in-frame clones and leaves some out. The profile shows about 99,000 clones, just over 90% of them singletons. The CDR3 spans 14 residues. Germline V gene lookup returns CDR1 SNHLY and CDR2 FYNNEI. After removal of 6 bases from V and 2 bases from J, the junction contained 2 bases not matched to a gene. Specimen: peripheral blood, collected 28 days after the second AZD1222 dose. The chain is built from TRBV2 and TRBJ1-3, with 9 bases matching TRBD1. This receptor was obtained from an adult who received the AZD1222 COVID-19 vaccine. Here the CDR3 DNA reads TGTGCCAGCAGAAGGACAGGGGCTGGAAACACCATATATTTT. It specifies CASRRTGAGNTIYF.